These T cell receptor beta chains were read from a single sample in a study of vaccination effects on CD4 cells after COVID-19. Some clones are missing from TCRdb's copy, which holds only in-frame ones; the method was immunoSEQ multiplex PCR. Of about 20,000 clones in the sample, approximately 72% were seen once. Their target antigens are unknown. The material was CD4+ T cells from PBMCs cultured with HCoV-NL63 spike peptides, obtained before COVID-19 vaccination. Source of these receptors: a human donor who received a COVID-19 vaccine. The CDR3 runs from the conserved cysteine through the conserved F or W. A D gene is named only where the DNA matches it firmly. A clone size is listed for some rows: how often the clone was seen (once, few, many), or a class if it is expanded.

NA | NA | TRBJ1-2 | TRBV6-5 | CASSPGVGYTF | TGTGCCAGCAGTCCCGGCGTAGGCTACACCTTC
once | NA | TRBJ2-3 | TRBV5-1 | CASSRQVGGAGDTQYF | TGCGCCAGCAGCCGACAGGTAGGGGGGGCCGGAGATACGCAGTATTTT
few | NA | TRBJ2-7 | TRBV5-4 | CASSLGQYEQYF | TGTGCCAGCAGCTTGGGCCAGTACGAGCAGTACTTC
NA | TRBD2 | TRBJ2-2 | TRBV14 | CASSLPRLRGGTGELFF | TGTGCCAGCAGCCTCCCACGACTCCGGGGGGGCACCGGGGAGCTGTTTTTT
few | TRBD1 | TRBJ1-6 | TRBV6-5 | CASKTGVNSPLHF | TGTGCCAGCAAGACAGGGGTAAATTCACCCCTCCACTTT
NA | NA | TRBJ2-7 | TRBV19 | CASSPTGTPEGTYF | TGTGCCAGTAGTCCCACCGGGACCCCGGAGGGGACGTACTTC
large | TRBD1 | TRBJ1-6 | TRBV11-3 | CASSVRDRGFPAPLHF | TGTGCCAGCAGCGTCCGGGACAGGGGATTTCCGGCACCCCTCCACTTT
NA | NA | TRBJ2-5 | TRBV5-1 | CASSSLPGGQETQYF | TGCGCCAGCAGCTCCCTTCCTGGGGGTCAAGAGACCCAGTACTTC
NA | TRBD1 | TRBJ1-5 | TRBV28 | CASIVTGGGQPQHF | TGTGCCAGCATCGTGACAGGGGGCGGTCAGCCCCAGCATTTT
NA | NA | TRBJ2-3 | TRBV27 | CASSSRASRDTQYF | TGTGCCAGCAGTTCCCGGGCTAGCCGAGATACGCAGTATTTT
NA | NA | TRBJ1-1 | TRBV6-5 | CASSYLGWLKPEAFF | TGTGCCAGCAGTTACTTGGGTTGGCTGAAGCCTGAAGCTTTCTTT
few | NA | TRBJ2-3 | TRBV9 | CASSLTGTSTDTQYF | TGTGCCAGCAGTCTGACAGGGACTAGCACAGATACGCAGTATTTT
NA | NA | TRBJ1-1 | TRBV3-1/TRBV3-2 | CASSQGYGGNTEAFF | TGTGCCAGCAGCCAAGGTTATGGGGGGAACACTGAAGCTTTCTTT
NA | NA | TRBJ1-1 | TRBV19 | CASTPTGTRSNTEAFF | TGTGCCAGTACTCCGACGGGAACAAGGTCGAACACTGAAGCTTTCTTT